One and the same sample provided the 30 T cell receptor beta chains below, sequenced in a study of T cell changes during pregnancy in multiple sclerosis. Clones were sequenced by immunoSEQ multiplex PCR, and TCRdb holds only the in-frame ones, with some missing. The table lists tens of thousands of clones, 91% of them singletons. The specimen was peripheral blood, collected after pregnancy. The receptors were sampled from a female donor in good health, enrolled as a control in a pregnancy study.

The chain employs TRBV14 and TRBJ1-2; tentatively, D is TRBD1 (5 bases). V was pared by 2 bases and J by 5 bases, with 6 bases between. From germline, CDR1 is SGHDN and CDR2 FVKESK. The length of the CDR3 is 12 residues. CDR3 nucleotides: TGTGCCAGCAGCCAACAGGGATATGGCTACACCTTC. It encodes CASSQQGYGYTF.

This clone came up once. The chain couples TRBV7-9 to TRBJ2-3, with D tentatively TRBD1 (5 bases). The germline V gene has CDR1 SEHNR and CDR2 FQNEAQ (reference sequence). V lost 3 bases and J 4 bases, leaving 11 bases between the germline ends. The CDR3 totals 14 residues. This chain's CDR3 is CASSLLGLADTQYF. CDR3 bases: TGTGCCAGCAGCTTGTTGGGGCTTGCAGATACGCAGTATTTT.

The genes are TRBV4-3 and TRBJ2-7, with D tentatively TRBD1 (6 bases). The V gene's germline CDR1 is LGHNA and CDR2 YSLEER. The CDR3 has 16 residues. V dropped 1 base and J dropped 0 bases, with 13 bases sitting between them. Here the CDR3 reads CASSQGTRTASYEQYF. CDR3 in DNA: TGCGCCAGCAGCCAAGGGACCAGGACAGCCTCCTACGAGCAGTACTTC.

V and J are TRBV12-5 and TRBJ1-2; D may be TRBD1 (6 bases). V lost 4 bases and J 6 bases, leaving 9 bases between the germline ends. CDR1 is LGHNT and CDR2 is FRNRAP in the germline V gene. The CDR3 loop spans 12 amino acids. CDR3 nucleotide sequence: TGTGCTAGTGGTTCGACAGGACATGGCTACACCTTC. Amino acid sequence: CASGSTGHGYTF.

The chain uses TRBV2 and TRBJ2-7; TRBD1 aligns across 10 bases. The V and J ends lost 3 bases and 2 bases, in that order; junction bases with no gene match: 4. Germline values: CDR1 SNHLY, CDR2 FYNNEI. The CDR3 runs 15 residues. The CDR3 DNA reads TGTGCCAGCAGTGAGGGACAGGGGCACGCCTACGAGCAGTACTTC. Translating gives CASSEGQGHAYEQYF. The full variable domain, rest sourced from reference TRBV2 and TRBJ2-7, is EPEVTQTPSHQVTQMGQEVILRCVPISNHLYFYWYRQILGQKVEFLVSFYNNEISEKSEIFDDQFSVERPDGSNFTLKIRSTKLEDSAMYFCASSEGQGHAYEQYFGPGTRLTVT.

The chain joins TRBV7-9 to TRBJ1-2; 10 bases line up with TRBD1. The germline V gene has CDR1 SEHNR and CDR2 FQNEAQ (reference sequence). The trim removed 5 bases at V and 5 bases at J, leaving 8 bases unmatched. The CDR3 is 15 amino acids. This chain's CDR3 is CASSPGTGDRYGYTF. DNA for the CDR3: TGTGCCAGCAGCCCCGGGACAGGGGATCGGTATGGCTACACCTTC.

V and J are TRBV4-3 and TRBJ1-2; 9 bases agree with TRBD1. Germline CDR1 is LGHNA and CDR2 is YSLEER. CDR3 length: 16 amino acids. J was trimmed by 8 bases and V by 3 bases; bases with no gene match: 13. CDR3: CASSQGIAGTGNGYTF. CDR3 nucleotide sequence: TGCGCCAGCAGCCAGGGTATAGCCGGGACAGGGAACGGCTACACCTTC.

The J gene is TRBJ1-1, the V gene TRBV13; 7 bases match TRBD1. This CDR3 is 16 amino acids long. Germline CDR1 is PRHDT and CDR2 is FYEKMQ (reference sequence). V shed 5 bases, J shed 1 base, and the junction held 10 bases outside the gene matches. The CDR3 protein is CASSPEGAGGNTEAFF. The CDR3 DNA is TGTGCCAGCAGCCCTGAGGGGGCAGGAGGGAACACTGAAGCTTTCTTT.

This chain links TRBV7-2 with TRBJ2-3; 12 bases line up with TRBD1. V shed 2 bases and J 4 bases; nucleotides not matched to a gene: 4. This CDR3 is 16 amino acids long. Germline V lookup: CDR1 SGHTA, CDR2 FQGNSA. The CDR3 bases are TGTGCCAGCAGCTTATCGGGACAGGGGGCAGCAGATACGCAGTATTTT. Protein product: CASSLSGQGAADTQYF.

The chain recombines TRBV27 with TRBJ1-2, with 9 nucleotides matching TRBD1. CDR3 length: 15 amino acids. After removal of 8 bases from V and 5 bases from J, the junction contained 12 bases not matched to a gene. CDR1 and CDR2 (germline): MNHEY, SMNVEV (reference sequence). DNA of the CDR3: TGTGCCAGCGGACAGACAGGGGGTGTGGGATATGGCTACACCTTC. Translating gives CASGQTGGVGYGYTF.

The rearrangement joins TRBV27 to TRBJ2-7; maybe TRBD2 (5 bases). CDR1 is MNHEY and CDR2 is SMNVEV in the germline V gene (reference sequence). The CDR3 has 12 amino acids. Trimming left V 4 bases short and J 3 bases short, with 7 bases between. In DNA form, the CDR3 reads TGTGCCAGCAGTTCCGGGGTCTACGAGCAGTACTTC. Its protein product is CASSSGVYEQYF.

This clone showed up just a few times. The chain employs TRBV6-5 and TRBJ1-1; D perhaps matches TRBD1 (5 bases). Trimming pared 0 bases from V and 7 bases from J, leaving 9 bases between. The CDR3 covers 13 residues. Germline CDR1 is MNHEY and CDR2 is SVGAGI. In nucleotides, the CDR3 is TGTGCCAGCAGTTACTCAGTGGGGCTTGAAGCTTTCTTT. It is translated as CASSYSVGLEAFF.

This CDR3 is CASSLNGQGRNEKLFF. The CDR3 DNA follows: TGCGCCAGCAGCTTGAACGGACAGGGGAGAAATGAAAAACTGTTTTTT. This rearrangement joins TRBV5-1 to TRBJ1-4, with 9 bases fitting TRBD1. This CDR3 region has 16 residues. Germline V gene sequence: CDR1 SGHRS, CDR2 YFSETQ. With V trimmed by 1 base and J by 5 bases, 6 bases remained unmatched.

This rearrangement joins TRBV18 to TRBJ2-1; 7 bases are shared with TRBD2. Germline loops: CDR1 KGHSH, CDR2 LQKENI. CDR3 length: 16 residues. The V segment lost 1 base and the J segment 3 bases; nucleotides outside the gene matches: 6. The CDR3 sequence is CASSPRLSGGYNEQFF. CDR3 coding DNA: TGTGCCAGCTCACCACGCCTCTCGGGAGGCTACAATGAGCAGTTCTTC. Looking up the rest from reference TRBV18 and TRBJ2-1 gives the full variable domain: NAGVMQNPRHLVRRRGQEARLRCSPMKGHSHVYWYRQLPEEGLKFMVYLQKENIIDESGMPKERFSAEFPKEGPSILRIQQVVRGDSAAYFCASSPRLSGGYNEQFFGPGTRLTVL.

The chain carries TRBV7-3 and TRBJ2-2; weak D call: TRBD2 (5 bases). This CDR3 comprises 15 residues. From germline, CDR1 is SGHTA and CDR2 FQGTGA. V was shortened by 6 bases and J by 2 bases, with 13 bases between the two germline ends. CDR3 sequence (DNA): TGTGCCAGCAGTAAAGGAGGACCTAACACCGGGGAGCTGTTTTTT. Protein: CASSKGGPNTGELFF.

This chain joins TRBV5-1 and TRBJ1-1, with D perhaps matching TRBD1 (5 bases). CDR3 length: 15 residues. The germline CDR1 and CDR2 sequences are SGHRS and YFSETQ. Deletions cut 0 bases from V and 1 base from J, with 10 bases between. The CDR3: CASSLVGGANTEAFF. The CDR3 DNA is TGCGCCAGCAGCTTGGTAGGCGGGGCGAACACTGAAGCTTTCTTT.

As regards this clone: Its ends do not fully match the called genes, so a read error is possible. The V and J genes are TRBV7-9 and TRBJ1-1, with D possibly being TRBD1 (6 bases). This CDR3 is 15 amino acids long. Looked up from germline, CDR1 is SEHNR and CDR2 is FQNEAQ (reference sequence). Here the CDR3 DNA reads TGTGCCAGCAACTTAGGGGGGGTGTGGAACACTGAAGCTTTCTTT. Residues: CASNLGGVWNTEAFF.

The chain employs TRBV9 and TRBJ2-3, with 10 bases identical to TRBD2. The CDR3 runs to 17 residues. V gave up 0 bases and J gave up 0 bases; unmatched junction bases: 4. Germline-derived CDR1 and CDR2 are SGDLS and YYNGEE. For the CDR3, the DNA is TGTGCCAGCAGCGTAGGGGGACTAGCGTATAGCACAGATACGCAGTATTTT. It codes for CASSVGGLAYSTDTQYF.

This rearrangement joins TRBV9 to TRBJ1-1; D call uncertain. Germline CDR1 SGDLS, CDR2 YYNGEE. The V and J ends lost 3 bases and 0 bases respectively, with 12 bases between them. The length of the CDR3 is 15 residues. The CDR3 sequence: CASSAHPGVNTEAFF. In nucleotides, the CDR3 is TGTGCCAGCAGCGCTCACCCCGGGGTGAACACTGAAGCTTTCTTT.

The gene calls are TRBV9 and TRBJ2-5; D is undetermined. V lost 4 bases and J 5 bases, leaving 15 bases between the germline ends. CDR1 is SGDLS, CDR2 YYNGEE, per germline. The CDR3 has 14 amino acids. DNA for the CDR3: TGTGCCAGCAGCTTCACCCCCAACATGGAGACCCAGTACTTC. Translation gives CASSFTPNMETQYF. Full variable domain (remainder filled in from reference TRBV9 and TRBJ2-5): DSGVTQTPKHLITATGQRVTLRCSPRSGDLSVYWYQQSLDQGLQFLIQYYNGEERAKGNILERFSAQQFPDLHSELNLSSLELGDSALYFCASSFTPNMETQYFGPGTRLLVL.

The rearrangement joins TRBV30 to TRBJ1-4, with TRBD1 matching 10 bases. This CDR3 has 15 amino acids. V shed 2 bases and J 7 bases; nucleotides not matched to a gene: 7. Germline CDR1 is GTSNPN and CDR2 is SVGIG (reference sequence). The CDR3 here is CAWSLTGGYAEKLFF. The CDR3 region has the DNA TGTGCCTGGAGTCTGACAGGGGGCTATGCTGAAAAACTGTTTTTT.

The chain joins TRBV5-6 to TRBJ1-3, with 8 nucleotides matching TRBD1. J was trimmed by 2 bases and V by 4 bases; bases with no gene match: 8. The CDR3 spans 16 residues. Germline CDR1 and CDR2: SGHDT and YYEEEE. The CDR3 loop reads CASSLPGTGAGNTIYF. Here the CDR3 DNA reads TGTGCCAGCAGCCTACCCGGGACAGGAGCTGGAAACACCATATATTTT.

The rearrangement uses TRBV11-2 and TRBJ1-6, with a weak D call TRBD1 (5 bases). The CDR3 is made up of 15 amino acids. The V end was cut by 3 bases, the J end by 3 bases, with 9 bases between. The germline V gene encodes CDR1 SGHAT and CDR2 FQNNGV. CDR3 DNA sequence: TGTGCCAGCAGCTTTGAAACAGGCTATAATTCACCCCTCCACTTT. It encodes CASSFETGYNSPLHF.

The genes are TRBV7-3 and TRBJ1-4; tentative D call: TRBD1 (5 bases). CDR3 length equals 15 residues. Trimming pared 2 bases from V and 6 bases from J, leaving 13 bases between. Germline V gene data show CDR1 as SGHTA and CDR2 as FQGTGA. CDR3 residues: CASSLRQGWDEKLFF. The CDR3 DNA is TGTGCCAGCAGCTTACGGCAGGGATGGGATGAAAAACTGTTTTTT. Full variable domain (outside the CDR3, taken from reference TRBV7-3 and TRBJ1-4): GAGVSQTPSNKVTEKGKYVELRCDPISGHTALYWYRQSLGQGPEFLIYFQGTGAADDSGLPNDRFFAVRPEGSVSTLKIQRTERGDSAVYLCASSLRQGWDEKLFFGSGTQLSVL.

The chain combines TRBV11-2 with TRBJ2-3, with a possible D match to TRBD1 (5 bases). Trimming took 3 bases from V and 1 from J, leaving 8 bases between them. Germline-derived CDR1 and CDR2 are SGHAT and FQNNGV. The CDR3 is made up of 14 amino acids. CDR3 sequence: CASSFGRGTDTQYF. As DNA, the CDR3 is TGTGCCAGCAGCTTCGGCAGGGGCACAGATACGCAGTATTTT. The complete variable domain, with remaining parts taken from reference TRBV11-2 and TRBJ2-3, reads EAGVAQSPRYKIIEKRQSVAFWCNPISGHATLYWYQQILGQGPKLLIQFQNNGVVDDSQLPKDRFSAERLKGVDSTLKIQPAKLEDSAVYLCASSFGRGTDTQYFGPGTRLTVL.

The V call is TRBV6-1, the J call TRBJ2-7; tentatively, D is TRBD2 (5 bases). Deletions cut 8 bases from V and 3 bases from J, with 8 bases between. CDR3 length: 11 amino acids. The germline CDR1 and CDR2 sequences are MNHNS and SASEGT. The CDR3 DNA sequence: TGTGCCAGCCGGGGTTTCTACGAGCAGTACTTC. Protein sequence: CASRGFYEQYF.

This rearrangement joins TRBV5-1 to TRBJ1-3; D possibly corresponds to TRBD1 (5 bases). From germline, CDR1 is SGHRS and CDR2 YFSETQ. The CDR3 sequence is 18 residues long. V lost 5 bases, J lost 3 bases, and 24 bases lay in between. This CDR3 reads CASSRFLRGTTGGNTIYF. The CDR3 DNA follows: TGCGCCAGCAGTCGTTTCTTACGGGGGACTACGGGTGGAAACACCATATATTTT. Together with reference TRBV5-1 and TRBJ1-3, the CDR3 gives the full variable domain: KAGVTQTPRYLIKTRGQQVTLSCSPISGHRSVSWYQQTPGQGLQFLFEYFSETQRNKGNFPGRFSGRQFSNSRSEMNVSTLELGDSALYLCASSRFLRGTTGGNTIYFGEGSWLTVV.

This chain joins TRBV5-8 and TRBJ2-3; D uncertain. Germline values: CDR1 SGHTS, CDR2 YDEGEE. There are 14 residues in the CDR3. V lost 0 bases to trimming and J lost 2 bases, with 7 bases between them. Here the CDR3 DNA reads TGTGCCAGCAGCTTGGGGCCAGACACAGATACGCAGTATTTT. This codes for CASSLGPDTDTQYF.

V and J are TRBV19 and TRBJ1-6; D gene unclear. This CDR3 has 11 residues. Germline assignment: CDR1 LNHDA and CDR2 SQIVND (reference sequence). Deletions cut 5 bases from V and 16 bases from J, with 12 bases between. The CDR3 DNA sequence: TGTGCCAGTAGTCGACCTCCGGAGCTCCACTTT. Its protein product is CASSRPPELHF.

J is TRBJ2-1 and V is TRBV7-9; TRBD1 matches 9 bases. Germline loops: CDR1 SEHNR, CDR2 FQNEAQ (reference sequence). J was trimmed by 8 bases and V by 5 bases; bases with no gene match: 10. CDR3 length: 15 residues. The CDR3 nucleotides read TGTGCCAGCAGCCCCCGGGACAGGGTTAATCATGAGCAGTTCTTC. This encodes CASSPRDRVNHEQFF.